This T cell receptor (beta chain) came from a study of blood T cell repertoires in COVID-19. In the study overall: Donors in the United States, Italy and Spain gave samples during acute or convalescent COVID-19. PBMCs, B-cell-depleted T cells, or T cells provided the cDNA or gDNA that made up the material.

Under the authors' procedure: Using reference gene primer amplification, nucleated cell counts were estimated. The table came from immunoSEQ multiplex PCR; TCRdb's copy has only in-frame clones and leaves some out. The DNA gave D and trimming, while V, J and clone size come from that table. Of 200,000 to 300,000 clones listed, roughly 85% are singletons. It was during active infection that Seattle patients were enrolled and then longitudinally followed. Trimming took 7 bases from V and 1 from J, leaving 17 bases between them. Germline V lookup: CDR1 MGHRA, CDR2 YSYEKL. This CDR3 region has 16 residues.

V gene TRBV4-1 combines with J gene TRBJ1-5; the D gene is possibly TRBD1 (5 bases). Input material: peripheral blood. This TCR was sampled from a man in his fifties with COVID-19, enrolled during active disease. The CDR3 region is CASKSNPRGSNQPQHF. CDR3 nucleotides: TGCGCCAGCAAATCCAACCCAAGGGGCAGCAATCAGCCCCAGCATTTT.